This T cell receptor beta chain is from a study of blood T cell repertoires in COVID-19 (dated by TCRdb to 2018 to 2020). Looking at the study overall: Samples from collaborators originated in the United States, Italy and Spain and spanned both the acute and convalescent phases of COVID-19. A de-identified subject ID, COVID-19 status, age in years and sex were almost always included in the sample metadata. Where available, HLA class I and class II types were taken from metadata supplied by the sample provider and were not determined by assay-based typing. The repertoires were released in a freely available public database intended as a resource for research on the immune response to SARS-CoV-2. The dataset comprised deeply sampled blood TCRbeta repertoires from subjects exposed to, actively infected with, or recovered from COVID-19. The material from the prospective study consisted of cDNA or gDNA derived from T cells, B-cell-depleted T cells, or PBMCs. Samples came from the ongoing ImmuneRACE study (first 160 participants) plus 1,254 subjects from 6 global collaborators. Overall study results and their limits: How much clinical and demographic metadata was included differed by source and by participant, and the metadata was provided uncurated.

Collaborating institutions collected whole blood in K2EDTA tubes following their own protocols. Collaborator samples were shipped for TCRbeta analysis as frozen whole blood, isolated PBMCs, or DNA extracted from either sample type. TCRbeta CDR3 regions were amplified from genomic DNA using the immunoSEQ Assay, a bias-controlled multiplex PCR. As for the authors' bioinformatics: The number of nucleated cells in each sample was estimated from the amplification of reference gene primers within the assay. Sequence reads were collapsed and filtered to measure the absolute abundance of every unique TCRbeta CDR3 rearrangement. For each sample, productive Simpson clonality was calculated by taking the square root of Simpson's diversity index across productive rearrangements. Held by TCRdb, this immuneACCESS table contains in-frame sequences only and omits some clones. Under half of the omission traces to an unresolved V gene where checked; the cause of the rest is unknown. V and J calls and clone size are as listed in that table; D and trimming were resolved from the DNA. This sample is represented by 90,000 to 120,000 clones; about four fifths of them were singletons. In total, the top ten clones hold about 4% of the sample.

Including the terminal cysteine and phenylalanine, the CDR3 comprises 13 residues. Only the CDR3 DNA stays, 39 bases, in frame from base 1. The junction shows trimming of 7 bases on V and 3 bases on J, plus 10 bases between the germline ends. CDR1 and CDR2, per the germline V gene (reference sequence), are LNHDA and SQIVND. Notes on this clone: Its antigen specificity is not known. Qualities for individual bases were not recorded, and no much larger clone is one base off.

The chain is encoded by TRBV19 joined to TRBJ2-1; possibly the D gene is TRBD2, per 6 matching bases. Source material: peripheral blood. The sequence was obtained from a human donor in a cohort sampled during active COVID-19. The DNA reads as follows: TGTGCCAGTACTACGGGACTCTACAATGAGCAGTTCTTC. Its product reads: CASTTGLYNEQFF.